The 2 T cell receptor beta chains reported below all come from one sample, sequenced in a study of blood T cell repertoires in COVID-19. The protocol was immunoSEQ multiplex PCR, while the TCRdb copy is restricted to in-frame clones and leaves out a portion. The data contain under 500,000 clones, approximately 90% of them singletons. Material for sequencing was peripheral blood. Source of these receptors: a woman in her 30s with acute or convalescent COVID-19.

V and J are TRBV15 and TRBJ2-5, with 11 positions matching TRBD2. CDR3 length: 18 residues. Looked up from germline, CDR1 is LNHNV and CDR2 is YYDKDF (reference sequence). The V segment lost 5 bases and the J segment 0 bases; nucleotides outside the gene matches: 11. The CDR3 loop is CATSGLTSGGLYQETQYF. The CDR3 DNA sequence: TGTGCCACCAGCGGGCTAACTAGCGGGGGTTTATACCAAGAGACCCAGTACTTC.

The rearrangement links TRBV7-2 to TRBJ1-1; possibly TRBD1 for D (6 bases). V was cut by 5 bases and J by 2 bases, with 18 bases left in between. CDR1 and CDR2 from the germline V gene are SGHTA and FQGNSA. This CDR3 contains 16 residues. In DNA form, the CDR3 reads TGTGCCAGCAGCCGTAGGATGGGGACATCTAACACTGAAGCTTTCTTT. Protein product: CASSRRMGTSNTEAFF.